These 18 T cell receptor beta chains were all obtained from the same sample, sequenced in a study of blood T cell repertoires in COVID-19. Sequencing was performed with immunoSEQ multiplex PCR; in TCRdb, only in-frame clones are kept and a portion is missing. The data hold about 190,000 clones, with about nine tenths observed a single time. Sequencing used peripheral blood. These receptors all stem from a middle-aged man with acute or convalescent COVID-19.

CDR3 amino acids: CASRRQFTYEQYF. CDR3 nucleotides: TGTGCCAGCAGAAGACAGTTCACCTACGAGCAGTACTTC. V is TRBV27 and J is TRBJ2-7; D is possibly TRBD1 (5 bases). The V end lost 6 bases, the J end lost 2 bases, and 11 bases lay between the germline ends. From germline, CDR1 is MNHEY and CDR2 SMNVEV (reference sequence). This CDR3 comprises 13 residues.

Only one count was recorded for this clone. J is TRBJ1-5 and V is TRBV28, with D unresolved. There are 17 residues in the CDR3. The germline gives CDR1 MDHEN, CDR2 SYDVKM. With 6 bases removed from V and 0 bases from J, the gap between germline ends came to 18 bases. The CDR3 DNA reads TGTGCCAGCAGGATCGGGTCTAAAATCTATAGCAATCAGCCCCAGCATTTT. This codes for CASRIGSKIYSNQPQHF.

The chain joins TRBV6-4 to TRBJ1-6, with D unclear. CDR3 length equals 14 residues. Germline V gene lookup returns CDR1 MRHNA and CDR2 SNTAGT. V was pared by 6 bases and J by 5 bases, with 11 bases between. CDR3: CASSFEIDNSPLHF. The CDR3 DNA reads TGTGCCAGCAGCTTTGAGATCGATAATTCACCCCTCCACTTT.

The chain carries TRBV25-1 and TRBJ1-2; D gene ambiguous. Per germline, CDR1 MGHDK and CDR2 SYGVNS. The CDR3 sequence is 13 residues long. Trimming stripped 2 bases from V and 2 bases from J, with 6 bases between. The CDR3 loop reads CASSEQVNYGYTF. CDR3 sequence (DNA): TGTGCCAGCAGTGAACAGGTCAACTATGGCTACACCTTC.

V and J are TRBV29-1 and TRBJ2-1, with D perhaps matching TRBD1 (6 bases). Germline V gene data show CDR1 as SQVTM and CDR2 as ANQGSEA. CDR3 length equals 12 residues. V was trimmed by 7 bases and J by 9 bases, leaving 16 bases between them. The chain's CDR3 is CSGEQGWGEQFF. In DNA, the CDR3 is TGCAGCGGAGAACAGGGCTGGGGTGAGCAGTTCTTC.

This clone was recorded a few times. Germline is not matched at one junction end, which may reflect a read error. J is TRBJ1-1 and V is TRBV7-7; D might be TRBD1 (5 bases). Germline assignment: CDR1 SSHAT and CDR2 FNYEAQ (reference sequence). The CDR3 runs to 13 residues. CDR3 nucleotides: TGTGCTAGCAGCCTTGACAGGAACACTGAAGCTTTCTTT. Protein: CASSLDRNTEAFF.

This clone came up once. The V and J genes are TRBV9 and TRBJ1-2; 7 nucleotides align to TRBD1. The CDR3 totals 12 residues. Losses at the gene ends were 4 bases for V and 7 bases for J; bases not matched to a gene: 4. The germline CDR1 and CDR2 sequences are SGDLS and YYNGEE. The CDR3 bases are TGTGCCAGCAGCATTTCAGGGGGTGGCTACACCTTC. This translates into CASSISGGGYTF.

The chain recombines TRBV5-1 with TRBJ2-7, with 8 bases identical to TRBD1. V shed 7 bases, J shed 1 base, and the junction held 4 bases outside the gene matches. Germline V lookup: CDR1 SGHRS, CDR2 YFSETQ. This CDR3 comprises 13 residues. The CDR3 region is CASARDRSYEQYF. In DNA form, the CDR3 reads TGCGCCAGCGCCCGGGACAGGTCCTACGAGCAGTACTTC.

This clone was found a few times. This chain connects TRBV29-1 to TRBJ1-5, with D possibly being TRBD1 (6 bases). The CDR3 totals 15 residues. Trimming took off 4 bases at V and 4 bases at J, with 17 bases between the two ends. Germline V lookup: CDR1 SQVTM, CDR2 ANQGSEA. The CDR3 sequence is CSVGGPGDVNQPQHF. CDR3 DNA sequence: TGCAGCGTTGGAGGGCCAGGGGACGTTAATCAGCCCCAGCATTTT.

This chain uses TRBV12-3 or TRBV12-4 with TRBJ2-5; 10 nucleotides match TRBD2. There are 11 residues in the CDR3. J gave up 12 bases and V 6 bases, and 4 bases lay outside the gene matches. The CDR3 nucleotides read TGTGCCAGCAGCCGTGGACTAGCGGAGTACTTC. Translated: CASSRGLAEYF.

The chain joins TRBV7-2 to TRBJ2-5; possible D gene TRBD1, 5 bases. The CDR3 length is 12 residues. The germline V gene encodes CDR1 SGHTA and CDR2 FQGNSA. Trimming cost V 1 base and J 9 bases, with 9 bases left between them. The CDR3 region is CASSLEVGAQYF. CDR3 DNA sequence: TGTGCCAGCAGCTTAGAAGTAGGGGCCCAGTACTTC.

The CDR3 DNA sequence: TGTGCCAGCAGTTTAAGCTCGAATAGCGCAAAACTGTTTTTT. Translation: CASSLSSNSAKLFF. This chain uses TRBV28 with TRBJ1-4; D remains ambiguous. The CDR3 contains 14 residues. In germline, CDR1 is MDHEN, CDR2 SYDVKM. Trimming removed 2 bases at V and 10 bases at J, with 14 bases between.

This clone appeared a few times. The same CDR3 arises from other DNA sequences in this sample as well. The CDR3 spells CASSQALGGTGELFF. In DNA form, the CDR3 reads TGTGCCAGCAGCCAAGCCTTGGGGGGAACCGGGGAGCTGTTTTTT. The J gene is TRBJ2-2, the V gene TRBV14; D may be TRBD2 (6 bases). CDR1 and CDR2 from the germline V gene are SGHDN and FVKESK. V was shortened by 1 base and J by 5 bases, with 11 bases between the two germline ends. The CDR3 extends over 15 amino acids.

Here the CDR3 reads CAISDDRGQGGYTF. CDR3 bases: TGTGCCATCAGTGATGACAGGGGGCAAGGGGGCTACACCTTC. The genes are TRBV10-3 and TRBJ1-2; 10 nucleotides line up with TRBD1. The length of the CDR3 is 14 residues. The junction had 6 bases not matched to a gene; V was cut back by 3 bases and J by 8 bases. Germline values: CDR1 ENHRY, CDR2 SYGVKD.

J is TRBJ1-1 and V is TRBV4-1, with TRBD1 matching 11 bases. With V trimmed by 4 bases and J by 6 bases, 7 bases remained unmatched. Germline CDR1 reads MGHRA; CDR2 reads YSYEKL. CDR3 length: 15 residues. The CDR3 DNA reads TGCGCCAGCAGCCCTCCAGGACAGGGGGCATCTGAAGCTTTCTTT. This codes for CASSPPGQGASEAFF.

V is TRBV2 and J is TRBJ2-7; D may be TRBD2 (6 bases). CDR3 length equals 14 residues. Trimming left V 6 bases short and J 0 bases short, with 12 bases between. CDR1 SNHLY and CDR2 FYNNEI come from the germline V gene. In nucleotides, the CDR3 is TGTGCCAGCAGCGCGGGACCACGCTCCTACGAGCAGTACTTC. This encodes CASSAGPRSYEQYF. The whole variable domain, filled in from reference TRBV2 and TRBJ2-7, reads EPEVTQTPSHQVTQMGQEVILRCVPISNHLYFYWYRQILGQKVEFLVSFYNNEISEKSEIFDDQFSVERPDGSNFTLKIRSTKLEDSAMYFCASSAGPRSYEQYFGPGTRLTVT.

This clone has just a few counts. This sequence joins TRBV28 and TRBJ1-2; 8 bases fit TRBD1. The length of the CDR3 is 15 residues. Germline-derived CDR1 and CDR2 are MDHEN and SYDVKM. V lost 6 bases to trimming and J lost 3 bases; unmatched junction nucleotides: 9. CDR3 sequence (DNA): TGTGCCAGCAGAAACGGACAGGGACTCCACTATGGCTACACCTTC. Translation gives CASRNGQGLHYGYTF.

The table lists this clone with a few counts. The chain links TRBV2 to TRBJ2-5; TRBD1 matches 8 bases. V lost 5 bases and J lost 4; bases outside the gene matches: 3. The CDR3 sequence is 13 residues long. CDR1 and CDR2 (germline): SNHLY, FYNNEI. This CDR3 is CASSQDRAETQYF. The DNA for the CDR3 is TGTGCCAGCAGTCAGGACAGGGCAGAGACCCAGTACTTC. Combining the CDR3 with reference TRBV2 and TRBJ2-5 gives the whole variable domain EPEVTQTPSHQVTQMGQEVILRCVPISNHLYFYWYRQILGQKVEFLVSFYNNEISEKSEIFDDQFSVERPDGSNFTLKIRSTKLEDSAMYFCASSQDRAETQYFGPGTRLLVL.